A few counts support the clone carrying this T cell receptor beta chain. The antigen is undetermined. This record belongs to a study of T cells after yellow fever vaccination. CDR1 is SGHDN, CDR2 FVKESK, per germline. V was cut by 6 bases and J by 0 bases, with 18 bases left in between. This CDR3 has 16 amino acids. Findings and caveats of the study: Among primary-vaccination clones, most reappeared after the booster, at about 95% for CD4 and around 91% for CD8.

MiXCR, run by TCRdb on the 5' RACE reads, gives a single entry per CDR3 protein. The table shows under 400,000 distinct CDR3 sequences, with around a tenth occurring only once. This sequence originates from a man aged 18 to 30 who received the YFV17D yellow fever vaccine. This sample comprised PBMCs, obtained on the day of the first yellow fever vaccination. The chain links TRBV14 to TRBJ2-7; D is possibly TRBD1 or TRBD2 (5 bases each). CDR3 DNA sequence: TGTGCCAGCAGGTGTGGGGACCTGGCTCCCTCCTACGAGCAGTACGTC. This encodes CASRCGDLAPSYEQYV.